One and the same sample provided the 18 T cell receptor beta chains below, sequenced in a study of T-cell memory formation after mild COVID-19. TCRdb reanalysed the 5' RACE reads using MiXCR and keeps one entry per CDR3 protein. The sample records approximately 350,000 distinct CDR3 sequences, roughly 13% being singletons. Sequencing was done on a sample of PBMCs or a T cell subset sorted from them (not recorded which). These receptors all come from a man between 18 and 35 years old who had mild COVID-19 (a few samples of this study predate the infection). Cell type and time point are not known.

There are many counts of this clonotype. CDR3 in amino acids: CASSPWPAGQTFEAFF. The CDR3 DNA follows: TGTGCCAGCAGCCCTTGGCCGGCAGGGCAGACTTTCGAAGCTTTCTTT. V is TRBV5-6 and J is TRBJ1-1; TRBD1 might be the D (5 bases). The CDR3 runs 16 residues. Deletions cut 4 bases from V and 8 bases from J, with 24 bases between. Germline-derived CDR1 and CDR2 are SGHDT and YYEEEE.

This clonotype has more than one count but fewer than ten. The chain carries TRBV30 and TRBJ2-7; D is perhaps TRBD1 or TRBD2 (5 bases each). The germline V gene encodes CDR1 GTSNPN and CDR2 SVGIG (reference sequence). The V end lost 0 bases, the J end lost 4 bases, and 13 bases lay between the germline ends. The CDR3 runs to 14 residues. The CDR3 DNA sequence: TGTGCCTGGAGTGTTGGGGGAAACTTATACGAGCAGTACTTC. Amino acid sequence: CAWSVGGNLYEQYF.

This chain joins TRBV10-3 and TRBJ1-1; D remains unclear. Germline CDR1 and CDR2: ENHRY and SYGVKD. The CDR3 is 15 residues long. V gave up 0 bases and J gave up 4 bases, with 12 bases separating them. CDR3 in amino acids: CAISESVELSTEAFF. The CDR3 DNA reads as TGTGCCATCAGTGAGTCCGTGGAGCTGAGCACTGAAGCTTTCTTT.

The CDR3 nucleotides are TGTGCCAGCAGTAGGACGATGCAAGAGACCCAGTACTTC. Translation gives CASSRTMQETQYF. This chain connects TRBV6-5 to TRBJ2-5; no definite D call. CDR3 length: 13 amino acids. Trimming removed 5 bases from V and 2 bases from J, with 9 bases in between. Germline lookup yields CDR1 MNHEY and CDR2 SVGAGI.

This clonotype was counted only a few times. V is TRBV12-3 or TRBV12-4 and J is TRBJ2-5; D is unresolved. This CDR3 region has 12 residues. The ends were cut back, 3 bases at V and 5 bases at J, with 7 bases in the middle. The CDR3 protein is CASSFNYETQYF. The CDR3 nucleotides are TGTGCCAGCAGTTTCAACTATGAGACCCAGTACTTC.

The chain combines TRBV7-9 with TRBJ1-1; 9 nucleotides match TRBD1. J gave up 3 bases and V 5 bases, and 7 bases lay outside the gene matches. The CDR3 has 15 amino acids. Germline loops: CDR1 SEHNR, CDR2 FQNEAQ (reference sequence). The CDR3 region is CASSEQGARDTEAFF. Here the CDR3 DNA reads TGTGCCAGCAGCGAACAGGGGGCGCGGGACACTGAAGCTTTCTTT.

In this sample, this clonotype turned up a few times. The chain uses TRBV4-1 and TRBJ1-1, with 8 bases fitting TRBD1. This CDR3 has 13 residues. Germline lookup yields CDR1 MGHRA and CDR2 YSYEKL. V trimming: 3 bases; J trimming: 11 bases; junction bases outside the gene matches: 8. The CDR3: CASSQLPGGSAFF. The DNA of the CDR3 is TGCGCCAGCAGCCAGCTCCCAGGGGGCTCGGCTTTCTTT.

This clonotype was picked up a small number of times. This sequence joins TRBV24-1 and TRBJ2-3; no clear D gene. V shed 3 bases and J shed 8 bases, with 11 bases lying between them. CDR1 is KGHDR and CDR2 is SFDVKD in the germline V gene. This CDR3 is built from 13 residues. The CDR3 DNA reads as TGTGCCACCAGTGATCCACTAAGTCTTACGCAGTATTTT. This sequence encodes CATSDPLSLTQYF.

V usage is TRBV18 and J usage is TRBJ2-2, with unresolved D. CDR1 is KGHSH and CDR2 is LQKENI in the germline V gene. The CDR3 loop spans 16 amino acids. V was cut by 5 bases and J by 0 bases, with 13 bases left in between. The CDR3 coding sequence is TGTGCCAGCTCATCTTCTCCGTTCGCGAACACCGGGGAGCTGTTTTTT. This sequence encodes CASSSSPFANTGELFF. The whole variable domain, remainder taken from reference TRBV18 and TRBJ2-2, is NAGVMQNPRHLVRRRGQEARLRCSPMKGHSHVYWYRQLPEEGLKFMVYLQKENIIDESGMPKERFSAEFPKEGPSILRIQQVVRGDSAAYFCASSSSPFANTGELFFGEGSRLTVL.

The chain recombines TRBV4-3 with TRBJ2-7; D may be TRBD2 (5 bases). The CDR3 runs 14 residues. V was shortened by 1 base and J by 5 bases, with 12 bases between the two germline ends. Germline-derived CDR1 and CDR2 are LGHNA and YSLEER. The CDR3 coding sequence is TGCGCCAGCAGCCAAGGGGCCGGGGTAGACGAGCAGTACTTC. This codes for CASSQGAGVDEQYF.

The sample holds many counts of this clonotype. V usage is TRBV5-5 and J usage is TRBJ1-2; D call uncertain. The CDR3 is 12 amino acids. Germline loops: CDR1 SGHKS, CDR2 YYEKEE (reference sequence). Trimming removed 7 bases at V and 0 bases at J, with 7 bases between. The DNA of the CDR3 is TGTGCCAGCCGGTTGGCTAACTATGGCTACACCTTC. Translation gives CASRLANYGYTF.

This clonotype was observed many times. The chain uses TRBV11-2 and TRBJ2-7; 8 bases line up with TRBD2. The CDR3 runs 15 residues. The germline gives CDR1 SGHAT, CDR2 FQNNGV. After removal of 3 bases from V and 2 bases from J, the junction contained 6 bases not matched to a gene. Here the CDR3 DNA reads TGTGCCAGCAGCTTGGGGCGGGGGGCCACCTACGAGCAGTACTTC. As protein: CASSLGRGATYEQYF.

This clonotype was observed a handful of times. The chain combines TRBV7-9 with TRBJ1-1; D remains unclear. The CDR3 runs to 11 residues. The germline V gene encodes CDR1 SEHNR and CDR2 FQNEAQ (reference sequence). V lost 4 bases, J lost 4 bases, and 4 bases lay in between. The CDR3 DNA reads TGTGCCAGCAGCTCCGCCACTGAAGCTTTCTTT. This encodes CASSSATEAFF.

This clonotype has a handful of counts. The chain recombines TRBV7-2 with TRBJ1-5; 7 positions agree with TRBD1. With V trimmed by 5 bases and J by 6 bases, 1 base remained unmatched. The germline V gene has CDR1 SGHTA and CDR2 FQGNSA. This CDR3 comprises 12 residues. CDR3 sequence reads: CASSRDSQPQHF. In DNA, the CDR3 is TGTGCCAGCAGCCGGGACAGTCAGCCCCAGCATTTT.

The sample holds a few counts of this clonotype. In DNA, the CDR3 is TGTGCCAGCATGTCTCGTCGAGCCACACAGGGGAGCGAGCAGTACGTC. It specifies CASMSRRATQGSEQYV. The chain combines TRBV6-6 with TRBJ2-7, with TRBD1 matching over 7 bases. The CDR3 extends over 16 amino acids. The germline V gene has CDR1 MNHNY and CDR2 SVGAGI (reference sequence). V gave up 7 bases and J gave up 6 bases; unmatched junction bases: 18.

This clonotype occurred a few times. This chain uses TRBV3-2 with TRBJ2-3; the D segment call TRBD1 is taken from the table without a DNA check. TRBV3-2 is described as a pseudogene. This CDR3 has 21 amino acids. Written as DNA, the CDR3 is TGTGCCAGCAGCATTGGACCGAGAGCCCCGCCGGGACAGGGGGAATCAGATACGCAGTATTTT. Translated, it gives CASSIGPRAPPGQGESDTQYF.

The rearrangement joins TRBV7-2 to TRBJ2-7, with 7 positions matching TRBD1. The CDR3 is 13 amino acids. V lost 6 bases to trimming and J lost 4 bases; unmatched junction nucleotides: 6. Per germline, CDR1 SGHTA and CDR2 FQGNSA. CDR3 protein: CASRRGPEYEQYV. The CDR3 region has the DNA TGTGCCAGCAGGAGGGGGCCGGAATACGAGCAGTACGTC.

In its sample, this clonotype was seen many times. The chain joins TRBV13 to TRBJ2-3; weak D call: TRBD2 (6 bases). Trimming left V 4 bases short and J 5 bases short, with 16 bases between. Germline V gives CDR1 PRHDT, CDR2 FYEKMQ (reference sequence). CDR3 length: 15 amino acids. The CDR3 loop reads CASSSPGSIGDTQYF. CDR3 in DNA: TGTGCCAGCAGCTCCCCCGGGAGCATAGGAGATACGCAGTATTTT.